This T cell receptor beta chain stems from a study of Graves' ophthalmopathy and Graves' hyperthyroidism (dated by TCRdb to the late 2010s). In the study overall: Peripheral blood was collected at initial diagnosis, before any treatment. In roughly six hyperthyroidism patients, the T-cell repertoires found in thyroid tissue were compared with those found in blood. In total, around 130 blood samples were TCR-sequenced: fewer than 50 ophthalmopathy, under 80 hyperthyroidism and roughly 17 hyperthyroidism-to-ophthalmopathy patients. The study used TCR beta repertoire signatures to distinguish Graves' ophthalmopathy from Graves' hyperthyroidism and to predict progression to ophthalmopathy. For training and testing, the 100 or so patients in the discovery cohort were randomly divided in a 7:3 ratio. Following sample collection, hyperthyroidism patients were given methimazole at a starting dose of 30 mg daily, and ophthalmopathy patients were given high-dose intravenous methylprednisolone. An independent validation cohort comprised about 20 hyperthyroidism patients and 15 to 17 patients who later progressed from hyperthyroidism to ophthalmopathy. A discovery set of about 99 patients (43 ophthalmopathy, just over 55 stable hyperthyroidism) was enrolled to explore V-J signatures distinguishing ophthalmopathy from hyperthyroidism.

Study-wide findings and limitations: In validation, the model predicted ophthalmopathy progression with roughly 68% sensitivity and roughly 72% specificity; around twelve predicted patients were CT-confirmed with GO in a median of around 6 months. In cross-validation, the 13-signature model distinguished ophthalmopathy from stable hyperthyroidism with 85% to 90% sensitivity and around 82% specificity, and in the test set the corresponding values were about 80% and 75%. Sample size was not statistically predetermined, and group allocation was not concealed from the investigators. Most of the expanded thyroid clonotypes with a frequency above 0.001 were also detected in blood, and it was suggested that the thyroid immune response may be reflected by blood repertoires.

Hyperthyroidism was defined as stable when no progression to ophthalmopathy occurred within 18 months of follow-up. Hyperthyroidism patients were newly diagnosed, with disease duration under 2 months, and aged 18 to 65 years. Patients with other autoimmune diseases, uncontrolled infections, pregnancy or lactation were excluded from the study. Diagnosis was based on clinical symptoms, serum thyroxine, TRAb, thyroid ultrasound and orbital computed tomography. Using Ficoll-Paque density gradient centrifugation, PBMCs were isolated from 9.5 to 10 ml of fresh peripheral blood. Total RNA was extracted using Trizol reagent, and RNA quality was checked on an Agilent 2100 Bioanalyzer. The CDR3 sequence holds 13 residues, the cysteine and phenylalanine included. Of all the DNA, just the CDR3 is kept, 39 bases in frame from base 1. V drops 1 base and J drops 3 bases, leaving 9 bases in between. The germline V gene (reference sequence) provides CDR1 GTSNPN and CDR2 SVGIG.

This clonotype showed up many times. The antigen it binds to is not known. The record has no base qualities; no much larger clone is one base away. For repertoire sequencing, TCR beta CDR3 regions were amplified from RNA transcripts. The first round of RT-PCR was done with HTBI primers and the Qiagen OneStep RT-PCR kit, and was followed by a second round of multiplex PCR, then size selection and purification. Libraries were sequenced paired-end with 100 bp reads on an Illumina HiSeq2000. The paper's processing steps were these. SOAPnuke was used to process the reads, removing any read that contained adapters or uncalled bases, had a mean Phred below 15, or lacked an exact match to the constant primer or identifier. COPE v1.2.5 was used to merge high-quality paired reads. Each unique nucleotide sequence was treated as a clonotype, and MiTCR v1.1 was used to align the clonotypes to the IMGT TRB V, D and J references. Analysis was restricted to V-J combinations with a frequency above 0.0001, which covered roughly 99% of repertoires. A TCR clonal expansion and chaos score per V-J combination was defined as the ratio of F50 clonal expansion to chaos observed in the TCRdist matrix. Welch's t-statistics and random forest were used to narrow the features down to 13 V-J combinations, which were then fed into a naive Bayes classifier. The similarity between thyroid and blood repertoires was quantified using the Morisita-Horn index. TCRdb reran the public reads through fastp at Q25 and MiXCR, keeping productive beta chains. When rows share a CDR3 protein, they turn into one entry using the most common DNA and genes. In this record, the V and J calls reflect TCRdb's handling and not the investigators' own analysis. This sample holds about 420,000 distinct CDR3 sequences; under 25% were observed only once. The ten largest account for roughly 3% of the sample.

This receptor chain uses TRBV30 and TRBJ1-1; the D gene cannot be named for sure. The material sequenced was peripheral blood. The clonotype comes from a woman aged 18-30 years with stable Graves' hyperthyroidism. Donor details come from another sample of the same person, matched by shared clones. The nucleotides read TGTGCCTGGAGTGCCGGGAGCTACACTGAAGCTTTCTTT. Translated, it gives CAWSAGSYTEAFF.